This T cell receptor beta chain was identified in a study of blood T cell repertoires in COVID-19. On the study more broadly: Collection of acute and convalescent COVID-19 samples took place in the United States, Italy and Spain. The analysed material was cDNA or gDNA that came from T cells, B-cell-depleted T cells, or PBMCs.

Trimming shortened V by 4 bases and J by 7 bases, and 13 bases separated the two germline ends. CDR3 length: 12 amino acids. Germline V CDR1 and CDR2: GTSNPN, SVGIG (reference sequence). Original data processing: It was from reference gene primer amplification that nucleated cell counts were estimated. Using immunoSEQ multiplex PCR, the repertoire was profiled, and TCRdb retains in-frame clones only, with some absent. The DNA was the basis for D and trimming; V, J and clone size are from that table. This table holds fewer than 110,000 clones, 91% found once. The chain joins TRBV30 to TRBJ1-1; a possible D gene is TRBD1 (5 bases). This receptor was identified in a man aged 45-60 years with acute or convalescent COVID-19. The sequenced sample consisted of peripheral blood. For the CDR3, the DNA is TGTGCCTGGACTTCAGGGTTAGGTGAAGCTTTCTTT. Translation: CAWTSGLGEAFF.